These 23 T cell receptor beta chains came from one sample sequenced in a study of blood T cells in healthy people across ages (dated by TCRdb to the mid-2010s). The library was prepared using 5' RACE. The sequencer was an Illumina HiSeq 2500. A second roughly 6 to 12 cycle PCR used a sample-barcoded 5' primer and a J-beta primer mix. The raw public data were reprocessed by TCRdb itself: fastp quality trimming at Q25, MiXCR clonotype calling, in-frame beta chains only. A single entry per CDR3 protein holds the most common genes and DNA from its merged rows. This sample is represented by approximately 790,000 distinct CDR3 sequences; 60% to 80% of them were singletons. Clones ranked in the top ten supply 25% to 30% of the sample. Sequencing input: blood. These receptors were taken from a man aged 25 to 45 in good health.

The chain joins TRBV6-5 to TRBJ1-4; D is perhaps TRBD1 (5 bases). The CDR3 length is 15 residues. V shed 5 bases and J shed 4 bases, with 14 bases lying between them. The germline CDR1 and CDR2 sequences are MNHEY and SVGAGI. The CDR3 region is CASSQPHGGNEKLFF. The CDR3 DNA reads TGTGCCAGCAGTCAACCACACGGGGGTAATGAAAAACTGTTTTTT.

The V call is TRBV15, the J call TRBJ2-1; D remains unclear. Trimming removed 3 bases at V and 10 bases at J, with 19 bases between. The germline V gene has CDR1 LNHNV and CDR2 YYDKDF (reference sequence). This CDR3 spans 15 amino acids. The CDR3 DNA follows: TGTGCCACCAGCAGGCCCTCTACCGGATCAAAAGAGCAGTTCTTC. Translation: CATSRPSTGSKEQFF. The entire variable domain, with the rest obtained from reference TRBV15 and TRBJ2-1, is as follows: DAMVIQNPRYQVTQFGKPVTLSCSQTLNHNVMYWYQQKSSQAPKLLFHYYDKDFNNEADTPDNFQSRRPNTSFCFLDIRSPGLGDTAMYLCATSRPSTGSKEQFFGPGTRLTVL.

V and J are TRBV29-1 and TRBJ1-1; 10 positions agree with TRBD1. The CDR3 is 13 amino acids. Per the germline V gene, CDR1 is SQVTM and CDR2 is ANQGSEA. After removal of 8 bases from V and 1 base from J, the junction contained 4 bases not matched to a gene. The CDR3 here is CSSRDRGNTEAFF. CDR3 in DNA: TGCAGCTCTAGGGACAGGGGGAACACTGAAGCTTTCTTT.

This clonotype is a singleton in its sample. The rearrangement links TRBV27 to TRBJ2-1, with unresolved D. Germline-derived CDR1 and CDR2 are MNHEY and SMNVEV (reference sequence). CDR3 length: 15 residues. The ends were cut back, 4 bases at V and 0 bases at J, with 10 bases in the middle. The CDR3 loop reads CASSSGRSSYNEQFF. The CDR3 region has the DNA TGTGCCAGCAGTTCGGGCCGCAGCTCCTACAATGAGCAGTTCTTC.

CDR3 amino acids: CSARDADSTYGYTF. In DNA, the CDR3 is TGCAGTGCTAGAGACGCGGACAGTACCTATGGCTACACCTTC. The chain employs TRBV20-1 and TRBJ1-2; D is possibly TRBD1 (6 bases). The V gene lost 0 bases and the J gene lost 4 bases, with 12 bases spanning the gap. Germline lookup yields CDR1 DFQATT and CDR2 SNEGSKA (reference sequence). CDR3 size: 14 residues.

The V call is TRBV7-2, the J call TRBJ1-2; D is unresolved. Germline CDR1 reads SGHTA; CDR2 reads FQGNSA. The CDR3 contains 12 residues. Trimming took off 5 bases at V and 9 bases at J, with 13 bases between the two ends. The CDR3 here is CASSKVHKSYTF. In DNA form, the CDR3 reads TGTGCCAGCAGCAAAGTACACAAAAGCTACACCTTC.

The CDR3 DNA follows: TGCAGTGCTAGACGGACTAGCGGTAGGACCGGGGAGCTGTTTTTT. It codes for CSARRTSGRTGELFF. The V and J genes are TRBV20-1 and TRBJ2-2; TRBD2 aligns across 10 bases. The CDR3 sequence is 15 residues long. CDR1 and CDR2 from the germline V gene are DFQATT and SNEGSKA (reference sequence). The junction had 5 bases not matched to a gene; V was cut back by 2 bases and J by 5 bases.

This clonotype has more than one count but fewer than ten. This chain uses TRBV20-1 with TRBJ1-2; 11 bases match TRBD1. CDR1 is DFQATT, CDR2 SNEGSKA, per germline (reference sequence). This CDR3 is built from 13 residues. V was pared by 5 bases and J by 3 bases, with 2 bases of the junction left unmatched. CDR3 sequence reads: CSAGQGADYGYTF. The CDR3 DNA reads TGCAGTGCTGGACAGGGGGCGGACTATGGCTACACCTTC.

The V call is TRBV12-3 or TRBV12-4, the J call TRBJ2-7; the match to TRBD1 covers 8 bases. The CDR3 totals 16 residues. Trimming cost V 3 bases and J 6 bases; bases outside gene matches: 13. CDR3: CASSFGLRSGGREQYF. CDR3 DNA: TGTGCCAGCAGTTTTGGGCTCAGGTCAGGGGGCCGCGAGCAGTACTTC.

This clonotype was counted many times. The chain uses TRBV20-1 and TRBJ2-1, with D possibly being TRBD2 (7 bases). V lost 6 bases, J lost 4 bases, and 22 bases lay in between. Germline CDR1 is DFQATT and CDR2 is SNEGSKA (reference sequence). The CDR3 has 16 residues. DNA for the CDR3: TGCAGTGCGCCGAGTGCGGGGGCCTTAAATTACAATGAGCAGTTCTTC. Translation: CSAPSAGALNYNEQFF.

This sequence joins TRBV29-1 and TRBJ1-2; D uncertain. Germline V gene sequence: CDR1 SQVTM, CDR2 ANQGSEA. There are 15 residues in the CDR3. The germline V and J ends were trimmed by 5 bases and 2 bases, with 18 bases remaining between them. CDR3 sequence reads: CSVPRSQEGNYGYTF. Here the CDR3 DNA reads TGCAGCGTTCCGAGGAGTCAGGAAGGCAACTATGGCTACACCTTC.

The chain links TRBV4-1 to TRBJ2-5; a weak D match, TRBD1 (5 bases). Trimming removed 1 base from V and 2 bases from J, with 11 bases in between. Germline V CDR1 and CDR2: MGHRA, YSYEKL. This CDR3 region has 15 residues. This CDR3 is CASSQVKGSQETQYF. In DNA form, the CDR3 reads TGCGCCAGCAGCCAAGTGAAGGGGTCACAAGAGACCCAGTACTTC.

This chain uses TRBV28 with TRBJ2-5; TRBD1 aligns across 7 bases. The V gene end was trimmed by 2 bases and the J gene end by 2 bases; junction bases not matched to a gene: 5. The CDR3 extends over 15 amino acids. The V gene's germline CDR1 is MDHEN and CDR2 SYDVKM. The CDR3 here is CASSLRLGQQETQYF. The CDR3 coding sequence is TGTGCCAGCAGTTTACGCCTGGGACAGCAAGAGACCCAGTACTTC. Complete variable domain (other parts from reference TRBV28 and TRBJ2-5): DVKVTQSSRYLVKRTGEKVFLECVQDMDHENMFWYRQDPGLGLRLIYFSYDVKMKEKGDIPEGYSVSREKKERFSLILESASTNQTSMYLCASSLRLGQQETQYFGPGTRLLVL.

The chain employs TRBV10-3 and TRBJ2-3, with D possibly matching TRBD1 (5 bases). Germline V gene lookup returns CDR1 ENHRY and CDR2 SYGVKD. Trimming shortened V by 7 bases and J by 9 bases, and 14 bases separated the two germline ends. The CDR3 has 12 residues. The CDR3 spells CAIISGSDTQYF. CDR3 nucleotides: TGTGCCATCATCTCAGGGTCCGACACGCAGTATTTT.

The rearrangement joins TRBV7-9 to TRBJ2-1; D is unclear. The DNA end favors TRBJ2-4, so the J call may be wrong. Germline CDR1 and CDR2: SEHNR and FQNEAQ (reference sequence). The CDR3 length is 12 residues. This chain's CDR3 is CASSPVTTVQYF. CDR3 sequence (DNA): TGTGCCAGCAGCCCGGTGACCACTGTTCAGTACTTC.

The V call is TRBV14, the J call TRBJ2-1, with D uncertain. The J call is in doubt because the DNA end fits TRBJ2-7 better. This CDR3 has 15 amino acids. Germline CDR1 SGHDN, CDR2 FVKESK. For the CDR3, the DNA is TGTGCCAGCAGCCAAGAAGTGGGTTTATTCCACGAGCAGTACTTC. This gives the protein CASSQEVGLFHEQYF.

The chain uses TRBV7-9 and TRBJ2-5; 8 nucleotides line up with TRBD1. This CDR3 has 15 residues. Losses at the gene ends were 4 bases for V and 2 bases for J; bases not matched to a gene: 6. Germline CDR1 reads SEHNR; CDR2 reads FQNEAQ (reference sequence). The CDR3, as DNA: TGTGCCAGCAGCTACCGACAGGGGTTGCAAGAGACCCAGTACTTC. It specifies CASSYRQGLQETQYF.

This chain joins TRBV7-9 and TRBJ2-5, with D tentatively TRBD1 (5 bases). The length of the CDR3 is 13 residues. Germline assignment: CDR1 SEHNR and CDR2 FQNEAQ (reference sequence). Trimming removed 5 bases at V and 5 bases at J, with 12 bases between. The CDR3 sequence is CASSVVGVETQYF. CDR3 sequence (DNA): TGTGCCAGCAGCGTAGTAGGGGTGGAGACCCAGTACTTC. Full variable domain (rest looked up from reference TRBV7-9 and TRBJ2-5): DTGVSQNPRHKITKRGQNVTFRCDPISEHNRLYWYRQTLGQGPEFLTYFQNEAQLEKSRLLSDRFSAERPKGSFSTLEIQRTEQGDSAMYLCASSVVGVETQYFGPGTRLLVL.

This chain links TRBV6-2 or TRBV6-3 with TRBJ2-7; TRBD1 matches at 7 bases. CDR3 length equals 15 residues. The V and J ends lost 2 bases and 0 bases, in that order; junction bases with no gene match: 4. Germline CDR1 MNHEY, CDR2 SVGEGT. The chain's CDR3 is CASSYGQDGSYEQYF. The CDR3 DNA is TGTGCCAGCAGTTACGGACAGGATGGCTCCTACGAGCAGTACTTC.

The chain links TRBV6-5 to TRBJ2-7, with D unresolved. In germline, CDR1 is MNHEY, CDR2 SVGAGI. The CDR3 extends over 14 amino acids. Trimming removed 6 bases at V and 3 bases at J, with 15 bases between. The CDR3 DNA is TGTGCCAGCAGCTCCCCCGACACCATCTACGAGCAGTACTTC. Its protein product is CASSSPDTIYEQYF.

This chain joins TRBV9 and TRBJ2-4; 9 positions match TRBD2. Germline values: CDR1 SGDLS, CDR2 YYNGEE. After removal of 3 bases from V and 6 bases from J, the junction contained 16 bases not matched to a gene. This CDR3 spans 18 amino acids. The CDR3 loop reads CASSGDEWTSDSSNIQYF. CDR3 DNA: TGTGCCAGCAGCGGGGATGAATGGACTAGCGATAGTTCAAACATTCAGTACTTC.

The CDR3 bases are TGCGCCAGCAGCCAGGGAGTCAACTACGAGCAGTACTTC. It translates to CASSQGVNYEQYF. The rearrangement links TRBV4-3 to TRBJ2-7; a possible D gene is TRBD2 (5 bases). Deletions cut 3 bases from V and 3 bases from J, with 9 bases between. CDR1 and CDR2 (germline): LGHNA, YSLEER. The CDR3 totals 13 residues.

This chain joins TRBV7-2 and TRBJ2-4; TRBD2 matches at 11 bases. V trimming: 4 bases; J trimming: 6 bases; junction bases outside the gene matches: 20. The CDR3 runs 20 residues. The germline gives CDR1 SGHTA, CDR2 FQGNSA. The CDR3 spells CASSSREAGLAGGGGNIQYF. The CDR3 nucleotides are TGTGCCAGCAGCTCGAGGGAGGCCGGGCTAGCGGGGGGTGGTGGAAACATTCAGTACTTC.